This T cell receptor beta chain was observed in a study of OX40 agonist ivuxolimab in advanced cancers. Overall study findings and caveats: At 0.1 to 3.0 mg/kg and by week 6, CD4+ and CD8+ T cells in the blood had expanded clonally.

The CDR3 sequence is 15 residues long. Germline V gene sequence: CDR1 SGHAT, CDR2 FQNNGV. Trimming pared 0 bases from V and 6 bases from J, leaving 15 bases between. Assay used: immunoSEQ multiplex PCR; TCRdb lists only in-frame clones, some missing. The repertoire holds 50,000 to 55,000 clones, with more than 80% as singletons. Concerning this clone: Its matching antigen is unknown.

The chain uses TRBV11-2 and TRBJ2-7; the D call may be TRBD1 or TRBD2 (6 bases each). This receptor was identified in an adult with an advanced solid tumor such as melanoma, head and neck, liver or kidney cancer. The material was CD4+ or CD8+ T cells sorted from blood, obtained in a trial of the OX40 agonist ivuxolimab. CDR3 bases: TGTGCCAGCAGCTTAGACCCGCTAGGGGGGAGCGAGCAGTACTTC. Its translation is CASSLDPLGGSEQYF.